This T cell receptor (beta chain) emerged from a study of blood T cell repertoires in COVID-19. This CDR3 spans 14 amino acids. Trimming removed 4 bases from V and 5 bases from J; junction bases left unmatched: 4. The germline V gene has CDR1 SGHRS and CDR2 YFSETQ. Libraries were prepared by immunoSEQ multiplex PCR; TCRdb keeps only in-frame clonotypes and omits some of them. This sample has hundreds of thousands of clones; approximately 85% occur once, and the top ten carry roughly 5.3%. The specimen sequenced was peripheral blood. The clonotype was recovered from a man aged 50 to 60 with COVID-19, enrolled during active disease. The V call is TRBV5-1, the J call TRBJ2-2; TRBD2 agrees at 8 bases. The CDR3 sequence is CASSAGGRTGELFF. The CDR3 bases are TGCGCCAGCAGCGCGGGGGGTAGAACCGGGGAGCTGTTTTTT.